At least ten counts were recorded for the clone carrying this TCR beta chain. This specimen comes from a study of T-cell reconstitution after alpha-beta-depleted transplantation in children. Using unique molecular identifiers, the investigators prepared the TCRbeta library. TCRdb reprocessed the PCR reads with MiXCR, giving one entry per CDR3 protein. The data hold about 610,000 distinct CDR3 sequences, with more than 9% observed a single time. Trimming took 1 base from V and 4 from J, leaving 5 bases between them. The germline V gene encodes CDR1 MNHNS and CDR2 SASEGT. This CDR3 has 13 residues. Sequences were derived from PBMCs from the stem cell graft donor, sampled from the stem cell graft. The chain carries TRBV6-1 and TRBJ1-5; the D is unclear. The receptor was derived from a human donor who donated a stem cell graft to a child with acute myeloid leukemia. The chain's CDR3 is CASSEGRNQPQHF. CDR3 nucleotides: TGTGCCAGCAGTGAAGGGAGGAATCAGCCCCAGCATTTT.